The clone carrying this T cell receptor beta chain appeared once. Its antigen is still unknown. The source of the sample is a study of a mutant IDH1 vaccine in newly diagnosed glioma. For the study at large: Before enrollment, patients got radiotherapy alone, temozolomide alone, or mostly the combination.

Method: immunoSEQ multiplex PCR; TCRdb's copy keeps in-frame clones and lacks some. The data contain approximately 70,000 clones, nearly 85% of them seen just once; the ten biggest clones take up about 14%. Between the trimmed V and J ends, which lost 4 bases and 6 bases, there was a span of 6 bases. The germline V gene has CDR1 SGHTA and CDR2 FQGNSA. CDR3 length equals 12 residues. Time point meaning: week 23, last vaccination. Vaccine doses each comprised 300 ug of mutant IDH1 20-mer peptide, with topical imiquimod. Sequencing was performed on PBMCs, taken from a glioma patient whose treatment included an IDH1 peptide vaccine. The chain is built from TRBV7-2 and TRBJ2-2, with unresolved D. The TCR sequence derives from a man between 18 and 29 years old with glioma. CDR3 in DNA: TGTGCCAGCAGCTCCCCGGCCGGGGAGCTGTTTTTT. It encodes CASSSPAGELFF.